This entry lists 20 T cell receptor beta chains sequenced from one sample in a study of post-analysis software for immune sequencing data. The study, taken as a whole, reports: When patients were compared with controls, 5 or 6 TRBV segments were more frequent, TRBV5-6, TRBV5-1 and TRBV20-1 among them.

These receptors are not linked to any known antigen. The TCR beta cDNA libraries contained unique molecular identifiers. TCRdb reprocessed the PCR reads with MiXCR, giving one entry per CDR3 protein. Among around 250,000 distinct CDR3 sequences, just over 35% were seen once, and the ten largest hold 4% to 5.5%. The specimen was blood. All receptors derive from a girl between 10 and 17 years old with multiple sclerosis.

In its sample, this clonotype was seen many times. The V and J genes are TRBV29-1 and TRBJ1-1, with unresolved D. V was pared by 0 bases and J by 1 base, with 9 bases between. Per germline, CDR1 SQVTM and CDR2 ANQGSEA. The length of the CDR3 is 14 residues. The CDR3, as DNA: TGCAGCGTTGAAGACGAGGAGACGAACACTGAAGCTTTCTTT. Amino acid sequence: CSVEDEETNTEAFF.

This clonotype was picked up many times. J is TRBJ1-2 and V is TRBV27, with 11 nucleotides matching TRBD1. The CDR3 is made up of 14 amino acids. Germline V gene sequence: CDR1 MNHEY, CDR2 SMNVEV (reference sequence). J was trimmed by 2 bases and V by 4 bases; bases with no gene match: 0. CDR3 loop: CASSWTGGNYGYTF. In nucleotides, the CDR3 is TGTGCCAGCAGTTGGACAGGGGGCAACTATGGCTACACCTTC.

This clonotype was found many times. The chain has TRBV12-3 or TRBV12-4 and TRBJ1-5; D is perhaps TRBD1 (5 bases). The CDR3 extends over 17 amino acids. V was shortened by 6 bases and J by 0 bases, with 18 bases between the two germline ends. Here the CDR3 DNA reads TGTGCCAGCAGCTCCGGGACGCGAGACGATAGCAATCAGCCCCAGCATTTT. Its translation: CASSSGTRDDSNQPQHF.

This clonotype occurred a few times. The chain links TRBV12-3 or TRBV12-4 to TRBJ1-1; D not certain. Trimming removed 5 bases from V and 1 base from J, with 8 bases in between. The CDR3 has 13 residues. CDR3 residues: CASSVGPNTEAFF. The DNA for the CDR3 is TGTGCCAGCAGTGTCGGTCCGAACACTGAAGCTTTCTTT.

The CDR3, as DNA: TGCAGTGCCCCCGGGACTAGCGTTCACAATGAGCAGTTCTTC. It translates to CSAPGTSVHNEQFF. V and J are TRBV20-1 and TRBJ2-1, with 10 bases lining up with TRBD2. Germline V CDR1 and CDR2: DFQATT, SNEGSKA (reference sequence). V lost 6 bases to trimming and J lost 5 bases; unmatched junction nucleotides: 7. This CDR3 spans 14 amino acids.

This sequence joins TRBV5-1 and TRBJ2-3, with 11 bases matching TRBD2. The CDR3 extends over 16 amino acids. Unmatched junction bases numbered 7, after V lost 4 bases and J lost 3 bases. Looked up from germline, CDR1 is SGHRS and CDR2 is YFSETQ. The CDR3 sequence is CASSPGLAATTDTQYF. The CDR3 bases are TGCGCCAGCAGCCCGGGACTAGCGGCAACAACAGATACGCAGTATTTT.

This chain uses TRBV5-1 with TRBJ1-2; 9 positions agree with TRBD1. With 0 bases clipped from V and 7 bases from J, the junction kept 10 bases outside the gene matches. CDR3 length equals 16 residues. Per germline, CDR1 SGHRS and CDR2 YFSETQ. The CDR3 nucleotides are TGCGCCAGCAGCTTGGCCCGGACAGGGGATTTAGGTGGCTACACCTTC. Encoded protein: CASSLARTGDLGGYTF.

Only a few counts were recorded for this clonotype. The chain links TRBV7-2 to TRBJ1-1; 7 bases fit TRBD1. Germline CDR1 reads SGHTA; CDR2 reads FQGNSA. This CDR3 comprises 16 residues. J lost 3 bases, V lost 0 bases, and 7 bases had no gene match. The CDR3 spells CASSLALRGWDTEAFF. Here the CDR3 DNA reads TGTGCCAGCAGCTTAGCCCTCAGGGGGTGGGACACTGAAGCTTTCTTT.

This clonotype was counted only a few times. CDR3 region: CASRRTGYEAFF. The DNA for the CDR3 is TGTGCCAGCAGACGAACGGGGTATGAAGCTTTCTTT. The chain combines TRBV14 with TRBJ1-1; D gene unclear. Deletions cut 6 bases from V and 7 bases from J, with 12 bases between. Germline CDR1 and CDR2: SGHDN and FVKESK. This CDR3 has 12 residues.

This clonotype was seen ten or more times. This chain uses TRBV5-5 with TRBJ2-4; TRBD1 is a possible D gene (5 bases). The CDR3 is 15 residues long. CDR1 is SGHKS, CDR2 YYEKEE, per germline (reference sequence). The V end lost 4 bases, the J end lost 8 bases, and 19 bases lay between the germline ends. CDR3 loop: CASSAGPAWGDIQYF. CDR3 coding DNA: TGTGCCAGCAGCGCAGGGCCAGCTTGGGGCGACATTCAGTACTTC. The variable domain in full, with the rest retrieved from reference TRBV5-5 and TRBJ2-4, is DAGVTQSPTHLIKTRGQQVTLRCSPISGHKSVSWYQQVLGQGPQFIFQYYEKEERGRGNFPDRFSARQFPNYSSELNVNALLLGDSALYLCASSAGPAWGDIQYFGAGTRLSVL.

The rearrangement links TRBV14 to TRBJ2-4; maybe TRBD2 (6 bases). The J call may be wrong; the DNA end is better matched by TRBJ2-7. The CDR3 is 15 residues long. From germline, CDR1 is SGHDN and CDR2 FVKESK. In DNA form, the CDR3 reads TGTGCCAGCAGCCAAGAAGAGAGCGGGCTCTACGAGCAGTACTTC. Its translation is CASSQEESGLYEQYF.

This clonotype appeared a few times. The chain links TRBV4-1 to TRBJ2-2; TRBD2 matches 8 bases. The CDR3 sequence is 16 residues long. Looked up from germline, CDR1 is MGHRA and CDR2 is YSYEKL. V was clipped by 3 bases and J by 0 bases; unmatched bases: 3. DNA of the CDR3: TGCGCCAGCAGCCAGCGGGGGGCGCCGAACACCGGGGAGCTGTTTTTT. It codes for CASSQRGAPNTGELFF.

In nucleotides, the CDR3 is TGCAGTGCTAGAGGCCGAGGCGGGAGAGCCCCCTACGAGCAGTACTTC. The encoded protein is CSARGRGGRAPYEQYF. This rearrangement joins TRBV20-1 to TRBJ2-7, with 7 bases lining up with TRBD2. This CDR3 comprises 16 residues. With 1 base clipped from V and 2 bases from J, the junction kept 11 bases outside the gene matches. Germline V lookup: CDR1 DFQATT, CDR2 SNEGSKA (reference sequence).

The chain recombines TRBV14 with TRBJ1-1, with a weak D call TRBD1 (6 bases). The V end lost 1 base, the J end lost 3 bases, and 15 bases lay between the germline ends. Looked up from germline, CDR1 is SGHDN and CDR2 is FVKESK. There are 16 residues in the CDR3. This chain's CDR3 is CASSQGGGTWHTEAFF. The DNA for the CDR3 is TGTGCCAGCAGCCAAGGAGGGGGTACCTGGCACACTGAAGCTTTCTTT.

In its sample, this clonotype was seen a few times. This chain joins TRBV28 and TRBJ2-4, with 7 bases matching TRBD1. Gene TRBJ2-7 matches the end of the DNA better, so the J call may be wrong. Looked up from germline, CDR1 is MDHEN and CDR2 is SYDVKM. This CDR3 spans 14 amino acids. The chain's CDR3 is CASRPTGPSYEQYF. The CDR3 region has the DNA TGTGCCAGCAGGCCGACAGGGCCCTCGTACGAGCAGTACTTC.

Here the CDR3 DNA reads TGCGCCAGCAGCTTGGGACTACCGTACCAAGAGACCCAGTACTTC. Translating it yields CASSLGLPYQETQYF. The chain couples TRBV5-1 to TRBJ2-5, with D perhaps TRBD2 (5 bases). V was pared by 0 bases and J by 0 bases, with 9 bases between. Germline CDR1 SGHRS, CDR2 YFSETQ. The CDR3 is 15 amino acids.

This clonotype was counted ten times or more. The chain recombines TRBV7-2 with TRBJ2-1; 8 positions match TRBD2. Trimming took 3 bases from V and 6 from J; bases not matched to a gene: 4. Germline V gives CDR1 SGHTA, CDR2 FQGNSA. CDR3 size: 14 residues. CDR3 sequence: CASSFGGGGNEQFF. DNA for the CDR3: TGTGCCAGCAGCTTCGGGGGGGGAGGCAATGAGCAGTTCTTC.

A few counts support this clonotype. The rearrangement links TRBV3-1 to TRBJ2-3, with 11 bases identical to TRBD2. CDR1 is LGHDT and CDR2 is YNNKEL in the germline V gene (reference sequence). There are 18 residues in the CDR3. The junction had 7 bases not matched to a gene; V was cut back by 0 bases and J by 2 bases. CDR3 residues: CASSQDHSGGASTDTQYF. The CDR3 DNA reads as TGTGCCAGCAGCCAAGATCATAGCGGGGGGGCCTCCACAGATACGCAGTATTTT.

The chain links TRBV29-1 to TRBJ1-5; D uncertain. The CDR3 consists of 12 residues. V lost 7 bases and J lost 1, with 8 bases in between. Germline-derived CDR1 and CDR2 are SQVTM and ANQGSEA. DNA of the CDR3: TGCAGCGCACAAGGGAGCAATCAGCCCCAGCATTTT. It translates to CSAQGSNQPQHF.

The V gene is TRBV20-1, the J gene TRBJ2-7, with no clear D. This CDR3 is built from 12 residues. Trimming left V 6 bases short and J 0 bases short, with 9 bases between. The germline V gene has CDR1 DFQATT and CDR2 SNEGSKA (reference sequence). This CDR3 reads CSARSYSYEQYF. The CDR3 nucleotides are TGCAGTGCGCGAAGTTACTCCTACGAGCAGTACTTC.